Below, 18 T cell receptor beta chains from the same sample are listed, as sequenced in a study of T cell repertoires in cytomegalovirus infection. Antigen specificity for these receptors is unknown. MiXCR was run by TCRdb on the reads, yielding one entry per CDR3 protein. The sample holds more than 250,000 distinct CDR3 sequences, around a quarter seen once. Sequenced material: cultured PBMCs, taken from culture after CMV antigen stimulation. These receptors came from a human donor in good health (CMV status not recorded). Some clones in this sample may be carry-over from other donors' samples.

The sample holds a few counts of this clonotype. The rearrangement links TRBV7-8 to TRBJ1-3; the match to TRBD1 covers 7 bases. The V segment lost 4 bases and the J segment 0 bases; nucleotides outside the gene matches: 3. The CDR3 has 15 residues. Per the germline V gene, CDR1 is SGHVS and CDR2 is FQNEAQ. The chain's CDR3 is CASSSYRGSGNTIYF. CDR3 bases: TGTGCCAGCAGCTCATACAGGGGCTCTGGAAACACCATATATTTT.

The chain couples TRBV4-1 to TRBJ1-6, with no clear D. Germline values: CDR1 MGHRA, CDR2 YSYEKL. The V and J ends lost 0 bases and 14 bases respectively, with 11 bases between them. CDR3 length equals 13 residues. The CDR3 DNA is TGCGCCAGCAGCCAAGAAAGGTCTTCCTCCCTCCACTTT. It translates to CASSQERSSSLHF.

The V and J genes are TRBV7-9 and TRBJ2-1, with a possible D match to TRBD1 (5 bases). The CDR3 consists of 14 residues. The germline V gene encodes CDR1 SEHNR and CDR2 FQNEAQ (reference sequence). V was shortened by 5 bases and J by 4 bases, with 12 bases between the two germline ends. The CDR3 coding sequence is TGTGCCAGCAGCGAGGCAGGGCCATACAATGAGCAGTTCTTC. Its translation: CASSEAGPYNEQFF.

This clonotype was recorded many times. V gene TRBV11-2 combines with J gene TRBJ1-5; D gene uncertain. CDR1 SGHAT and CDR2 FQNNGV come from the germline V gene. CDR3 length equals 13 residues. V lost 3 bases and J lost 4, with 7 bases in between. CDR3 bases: TGTGCCAGCAGCTTGAGCCCTAATCAGCCCCAGCATTTT. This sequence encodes CASSLSPNQPQHF.

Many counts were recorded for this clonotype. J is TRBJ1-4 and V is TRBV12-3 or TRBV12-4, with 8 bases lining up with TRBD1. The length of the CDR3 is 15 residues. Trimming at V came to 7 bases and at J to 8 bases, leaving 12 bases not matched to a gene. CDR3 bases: TGTGCCAGCACCCTTCGTGGACAGGGTACGGAAAAACTGTTTTTT. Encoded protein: CASTLRGQGTEKLFF.

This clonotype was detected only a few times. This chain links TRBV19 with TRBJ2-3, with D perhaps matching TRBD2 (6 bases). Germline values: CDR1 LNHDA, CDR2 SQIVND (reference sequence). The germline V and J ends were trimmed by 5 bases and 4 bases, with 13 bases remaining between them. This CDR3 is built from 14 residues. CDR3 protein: CASSVGGAADTQYF. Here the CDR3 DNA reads TGTGCCAGTAGTGTGGGGGGAGCGGCAGATACGCAGTATTTT.

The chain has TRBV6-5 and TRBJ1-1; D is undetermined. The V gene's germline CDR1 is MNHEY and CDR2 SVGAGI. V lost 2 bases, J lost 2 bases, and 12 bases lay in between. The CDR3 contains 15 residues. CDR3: CASSYTAAVNTEAFF. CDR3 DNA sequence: TGTGCCAGCAGTTACACGGCAGCGGTAAACACTGAAGCTTTCTTT.

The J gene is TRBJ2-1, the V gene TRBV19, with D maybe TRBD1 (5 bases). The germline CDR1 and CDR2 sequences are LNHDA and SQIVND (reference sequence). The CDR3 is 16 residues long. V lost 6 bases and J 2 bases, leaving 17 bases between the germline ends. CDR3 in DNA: TGTGCCAGTAGGTTAGACTCGACAGCAACCTACAATGAGCAGTTCTTC. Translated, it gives CASRLDSTATYNEQFF.

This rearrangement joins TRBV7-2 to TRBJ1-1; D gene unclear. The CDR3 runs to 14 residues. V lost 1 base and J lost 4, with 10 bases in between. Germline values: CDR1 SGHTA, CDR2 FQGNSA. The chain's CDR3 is CASSLGTVSTEAFF. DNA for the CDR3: TGTGCCAGCAGCTTAGGGACCGTCAGCACTGAAGCTTTCTTT.

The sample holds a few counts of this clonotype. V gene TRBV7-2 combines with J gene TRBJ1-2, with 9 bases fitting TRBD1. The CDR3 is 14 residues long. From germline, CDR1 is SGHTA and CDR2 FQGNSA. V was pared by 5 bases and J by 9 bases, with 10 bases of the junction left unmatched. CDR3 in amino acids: CASSRLGQGESYTF. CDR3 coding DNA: TGTGCCAGCAGCCGATTGGGACAGGGAGAGAGCTACACCTTC.

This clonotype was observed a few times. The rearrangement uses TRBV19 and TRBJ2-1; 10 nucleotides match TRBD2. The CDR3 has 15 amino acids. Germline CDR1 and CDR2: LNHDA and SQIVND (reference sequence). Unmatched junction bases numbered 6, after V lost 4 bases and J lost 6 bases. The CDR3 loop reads CASSKIAGGPNEQFF. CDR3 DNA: TGTGCCAGTAGTAAAATAGCGGGAGGACCCAATGAGCAGTTCTTC. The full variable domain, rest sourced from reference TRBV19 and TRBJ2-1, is DGGITQSPKYLFRKEGQNVTLSCEQNLNHDAMYWYRQDPGQGLRLIYYSQIVNDFQKGDIAEGYSVSREKKESFPLTVTSAQKNPTAFYLCASSKIAGGPNEQFFGPGTRLTVL.

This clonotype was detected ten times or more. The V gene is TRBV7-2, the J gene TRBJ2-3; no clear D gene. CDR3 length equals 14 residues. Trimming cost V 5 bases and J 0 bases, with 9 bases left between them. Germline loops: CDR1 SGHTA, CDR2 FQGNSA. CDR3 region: CASSPIASTDTQYF. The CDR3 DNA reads TGTGCCAGCAGCCCTATAGCTAGCACAGATACGCAGTATTTT.

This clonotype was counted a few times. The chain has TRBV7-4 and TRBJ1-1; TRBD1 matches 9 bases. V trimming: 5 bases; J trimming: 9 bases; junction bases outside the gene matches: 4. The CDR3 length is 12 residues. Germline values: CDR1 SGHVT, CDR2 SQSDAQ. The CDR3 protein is CASSSGTGQAFF. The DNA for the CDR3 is TGTGCCAGCAGCAGTGGGACAGGGCAAGCTTTCTTT.

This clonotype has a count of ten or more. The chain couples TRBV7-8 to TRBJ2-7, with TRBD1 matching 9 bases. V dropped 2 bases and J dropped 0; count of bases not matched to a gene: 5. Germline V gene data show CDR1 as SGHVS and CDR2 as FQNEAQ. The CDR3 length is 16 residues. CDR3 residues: CASSLSRTGVSYEQYV. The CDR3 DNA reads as TGTGCCAGCAGCTTAAGTAGGACAGGGGTCTCCTACGAGCAGTACGTC.

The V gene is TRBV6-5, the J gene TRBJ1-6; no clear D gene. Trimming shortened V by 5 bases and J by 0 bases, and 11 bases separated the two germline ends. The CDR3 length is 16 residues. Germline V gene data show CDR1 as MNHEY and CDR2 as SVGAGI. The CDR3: CASSPMTVSYNSPLHF. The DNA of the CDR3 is TGTGCCAGCAGTCCTATGACGGTCTCCTATAATTCACCCCTCCACTTT.

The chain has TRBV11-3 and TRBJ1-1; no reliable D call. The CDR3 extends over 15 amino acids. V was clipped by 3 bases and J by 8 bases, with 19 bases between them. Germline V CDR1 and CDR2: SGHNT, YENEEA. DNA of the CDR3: TGTGCCAGCAGCTTGGGTTCGGGAAAGGCCGTCGAAGCTTTCTTT. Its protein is CASSLGSGKAVEAFF.

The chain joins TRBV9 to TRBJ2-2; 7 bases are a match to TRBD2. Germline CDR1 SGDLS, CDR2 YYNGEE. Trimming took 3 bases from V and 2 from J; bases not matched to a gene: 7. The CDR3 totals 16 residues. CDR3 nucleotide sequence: TGTGCCAGCAGCGCGGGTGCGGGAGTTAACACCGGGGAGCTGTTTTTT. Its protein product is CASSAGAGVNTGELFF.

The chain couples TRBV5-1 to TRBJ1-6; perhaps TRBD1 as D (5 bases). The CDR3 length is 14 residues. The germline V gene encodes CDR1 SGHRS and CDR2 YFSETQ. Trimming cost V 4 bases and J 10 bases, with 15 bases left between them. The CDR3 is CASSPGRAESPLHF. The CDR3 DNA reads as TGCGCCAGCAGCCCCGGCAGGGCGGAATCACCCCTCCACTTT.